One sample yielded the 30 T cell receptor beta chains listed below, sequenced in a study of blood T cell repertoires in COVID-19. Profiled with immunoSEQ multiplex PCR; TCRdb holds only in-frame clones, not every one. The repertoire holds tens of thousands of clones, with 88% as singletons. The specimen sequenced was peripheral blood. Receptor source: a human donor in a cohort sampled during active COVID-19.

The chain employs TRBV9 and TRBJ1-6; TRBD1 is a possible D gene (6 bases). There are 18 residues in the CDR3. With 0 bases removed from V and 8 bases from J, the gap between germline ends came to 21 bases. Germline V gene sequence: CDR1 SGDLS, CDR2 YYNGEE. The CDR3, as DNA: TGTGCCAGCAGCGTAGAACCGGGACATTCAGACGTGGATTCACCCCTCCACTTT. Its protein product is CASSVEPGHSDVDSPLHF.

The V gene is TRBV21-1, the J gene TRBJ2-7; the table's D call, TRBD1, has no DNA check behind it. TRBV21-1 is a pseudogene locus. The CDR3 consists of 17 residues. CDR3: CASSKGEGQGSFYEQYF. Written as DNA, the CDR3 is TGTGCCAGCAGCAAAGGAGAGGGACAGGGCTCCTTCTACGAGCAGTACTTC.

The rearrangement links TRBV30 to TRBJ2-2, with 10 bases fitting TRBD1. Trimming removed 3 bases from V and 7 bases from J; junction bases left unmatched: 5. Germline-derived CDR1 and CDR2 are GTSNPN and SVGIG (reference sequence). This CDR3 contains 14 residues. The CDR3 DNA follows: TGTGCCTGGAGGACAGGGGGCGCGAACGGGGAGCTGTTTTTT. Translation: CAWRTGGANGELFF.

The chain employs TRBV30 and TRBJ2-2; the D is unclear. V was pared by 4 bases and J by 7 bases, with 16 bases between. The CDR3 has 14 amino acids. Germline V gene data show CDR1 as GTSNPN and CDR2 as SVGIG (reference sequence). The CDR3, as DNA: TGTGCCTGGACTCCTGGTAACGGGTACGGGGAGCTGTTTTTT. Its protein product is CAWTPGNGYGELFF. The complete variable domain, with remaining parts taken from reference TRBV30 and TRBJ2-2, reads SQTIHQWPATLVQPVGSPLSLECTVEGTSNPNLYWYRQAAGRGLQLLFYSVGIGQISSEVPQNLSASRPQDRQFILSSKKLLLSDSGFYLCAWTPGNGYGELFFGEGSRLTVL.

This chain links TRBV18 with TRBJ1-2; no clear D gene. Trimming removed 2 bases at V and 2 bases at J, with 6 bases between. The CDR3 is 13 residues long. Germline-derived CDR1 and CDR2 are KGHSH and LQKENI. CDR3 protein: CASSPGENYGYTF. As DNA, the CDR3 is TGTGCCAGCTCACCAGGAGAAAACTATGGCTACACCTTC.

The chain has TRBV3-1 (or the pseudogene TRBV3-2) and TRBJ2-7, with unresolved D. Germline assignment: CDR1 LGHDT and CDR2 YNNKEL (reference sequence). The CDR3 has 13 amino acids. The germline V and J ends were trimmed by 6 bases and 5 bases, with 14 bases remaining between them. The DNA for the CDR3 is TGTGCCAGCAGTCCTTTTAATTCCGACGAGCAGTACTTC. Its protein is CASSPFNSDEQYF.

Written as DNA, the CDR3 is TGTGCCAGCAGTTTGGGACTAGCGGGAGGCGAGCAGTACTTC. It yields the protein CASSLGLAGGEQYF. The chain recombines TRBV6-6 with TRBJ2-7; TRBD2 agrees at 15 bases. The germline gives CDR1 MNHNY, CDR2 SVGAGI (reference sequence). The junction had 1 base not matched to a gene; V was cut back by 4 bases and J by 6 bases. The CDR3 spans 14 residues.

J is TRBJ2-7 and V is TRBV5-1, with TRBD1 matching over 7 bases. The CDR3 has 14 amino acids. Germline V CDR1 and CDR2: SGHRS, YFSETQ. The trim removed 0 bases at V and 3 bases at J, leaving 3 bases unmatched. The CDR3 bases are TGCGCCAGCAGCTTGGAGGGACAGAACTACGAGCAGTACTTC. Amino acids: CASSLEGQNYEQYF.

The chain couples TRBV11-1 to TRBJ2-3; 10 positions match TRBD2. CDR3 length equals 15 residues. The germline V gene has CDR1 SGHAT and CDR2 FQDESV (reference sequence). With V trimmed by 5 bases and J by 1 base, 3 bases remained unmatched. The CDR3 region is CASSLGTSGTDTQYF. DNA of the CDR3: TGTGCCAGCAGCCTTGGGACTAGCGGCACAGATACGCAGTATTTT.

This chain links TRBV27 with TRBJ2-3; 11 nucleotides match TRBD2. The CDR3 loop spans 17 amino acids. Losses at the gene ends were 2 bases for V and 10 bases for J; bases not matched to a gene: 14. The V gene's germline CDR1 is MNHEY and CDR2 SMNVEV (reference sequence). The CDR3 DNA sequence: TGTGCCAGCAGTTTAGATCTAGCGGGGGGAAAGCTCATCCCGCAGTATTTT. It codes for CASSLDLAGGKLIPQYF.

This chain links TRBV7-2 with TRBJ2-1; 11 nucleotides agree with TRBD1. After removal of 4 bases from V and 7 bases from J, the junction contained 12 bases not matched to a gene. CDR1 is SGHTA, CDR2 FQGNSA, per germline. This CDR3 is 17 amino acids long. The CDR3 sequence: CASSSRGLGQGGNEQFF. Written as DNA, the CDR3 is TGTGCCAGCAGCTCCCGCGGGTTGGGACAGGGGGGGAATGAGCAGTTCTTC. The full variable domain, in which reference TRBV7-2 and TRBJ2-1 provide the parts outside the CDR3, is GAGVSQSPSNKVTEKGKDVELRCDPISGHTALYWYRQSLGQGLEFLIYFQGNSAPDKSGLPSDRFSAERTGGSVSTLTIQRTQQEDSAVYLCASSSRGLGQGGNEQFFGPGTRLTVL.

Here the CDR3 DNA reads TGTGCCAGTAGAATGGTGACGACAAGCTCCTACAATGAGCAGTTCTTC. This encodes CASRMVTTSSYNEQFF. The chain carries TRBV19 and TRBJ2-1; D ambiguous. Trimming took 6 bases from V and 0 from J, leaving 15 bases between them. Germline V lookup: CDR1 LNHDA, CDR2 SQIVND (reference sequence). This CDR3 is built from 16 residues.

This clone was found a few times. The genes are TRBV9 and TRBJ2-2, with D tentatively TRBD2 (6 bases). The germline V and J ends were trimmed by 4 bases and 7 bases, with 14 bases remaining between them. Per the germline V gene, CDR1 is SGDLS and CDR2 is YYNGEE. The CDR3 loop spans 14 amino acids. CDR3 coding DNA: TGTGCCAGCAGCCCCGCGGGAAGGAACGGGGAGCTGTTTTTT. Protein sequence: CASSPAGRNGELFF.

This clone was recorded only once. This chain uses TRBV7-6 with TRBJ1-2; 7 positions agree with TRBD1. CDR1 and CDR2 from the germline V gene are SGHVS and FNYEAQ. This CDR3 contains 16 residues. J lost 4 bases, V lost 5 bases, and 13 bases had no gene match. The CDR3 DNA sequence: TGTGCCAGCAGCGAAATCCCGCCGGGACAGCTCTATGGCTACACCTTC. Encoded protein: CASSEIPPGQLYGYTF.

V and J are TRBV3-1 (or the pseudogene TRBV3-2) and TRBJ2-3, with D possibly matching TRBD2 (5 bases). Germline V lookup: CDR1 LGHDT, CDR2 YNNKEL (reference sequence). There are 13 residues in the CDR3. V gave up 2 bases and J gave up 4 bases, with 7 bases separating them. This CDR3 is CASSQKGADTQYF. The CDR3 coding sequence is TGTGCCAGCAGCCAAAAGGGAGCAGATACGCAGTATTTT.

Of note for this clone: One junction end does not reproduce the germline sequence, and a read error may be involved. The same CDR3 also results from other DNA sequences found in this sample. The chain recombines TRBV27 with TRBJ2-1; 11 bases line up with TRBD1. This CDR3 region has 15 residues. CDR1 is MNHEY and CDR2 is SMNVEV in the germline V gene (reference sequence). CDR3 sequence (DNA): TGTGCCAGCAGTTCACCGGGACAGGGGGGTAATGAACAGTTCTTC. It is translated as CASSSPGQGGNEQFF.

In DNA form, the CDR3 reads TGTGCCAGCAGGCGGAACGGAAGCCTTCCGCAGTATTTT. Its translation is CASRRNGSLPQYF. The genes are TRBV27 and TRBJ2-3; D call uncertain. Germline loops: CDR1 MNHEY, CDR2 SMNVEV (reference sequence). Trimming took off 6 bases at V and 10 bases at J, with 17 bases between the two ends. This CDR3 contains 13 residues.

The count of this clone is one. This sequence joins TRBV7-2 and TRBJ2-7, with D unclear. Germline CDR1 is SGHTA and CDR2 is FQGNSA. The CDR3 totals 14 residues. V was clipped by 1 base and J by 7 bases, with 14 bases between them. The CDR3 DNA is TGTGCCAGCAGCTTAGGTGGCAGTAAATCGGAGCAGTACTTC. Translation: CASSLGGSKSEQYF.

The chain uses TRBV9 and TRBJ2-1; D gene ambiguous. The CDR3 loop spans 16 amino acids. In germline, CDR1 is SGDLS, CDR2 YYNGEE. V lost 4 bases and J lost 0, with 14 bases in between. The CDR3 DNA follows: TGTGCCAGCAGCCCTCGCCCAGCGAGCTCCTACAATGAGCAGTTCTTC. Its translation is CASSPRPASSYNEQFF.

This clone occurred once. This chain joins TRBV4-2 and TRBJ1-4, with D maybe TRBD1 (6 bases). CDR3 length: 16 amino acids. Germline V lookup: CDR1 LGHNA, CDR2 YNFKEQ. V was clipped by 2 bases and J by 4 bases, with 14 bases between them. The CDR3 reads CASSQWGGGSNEKLFF. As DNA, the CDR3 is TGTGCCAGCAGCCAATGGGGGGGCGGAAGTAATGAAAAACTGTTTTTT.

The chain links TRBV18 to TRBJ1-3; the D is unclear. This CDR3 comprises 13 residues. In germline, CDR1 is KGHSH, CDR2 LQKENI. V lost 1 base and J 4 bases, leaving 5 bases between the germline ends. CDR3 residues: CASSPLPGNTIYF. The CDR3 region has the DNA TGTGCCAGCTCACCACTCCCGGGAAACACCATATATTTT.

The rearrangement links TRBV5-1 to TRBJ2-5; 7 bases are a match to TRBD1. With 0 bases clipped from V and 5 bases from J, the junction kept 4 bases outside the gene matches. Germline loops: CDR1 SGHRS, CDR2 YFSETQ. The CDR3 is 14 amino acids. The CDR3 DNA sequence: TGCGCCAGCAGCTTGGTTCCCAGGGGGGAGACCCAGTACTTC. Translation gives CASSLVPRGETQYF. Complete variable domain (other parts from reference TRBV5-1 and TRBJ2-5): KAGVTQTPRYLIKTRGQQVTLSCSPISGHRSVSWYQQTPGQGLQFLFEYFSETQRNKGNFPGRFSGRQFSNSRSEMNVSTLELGDSALYLCASSLVPRGETQYFGPGTRLLVL.

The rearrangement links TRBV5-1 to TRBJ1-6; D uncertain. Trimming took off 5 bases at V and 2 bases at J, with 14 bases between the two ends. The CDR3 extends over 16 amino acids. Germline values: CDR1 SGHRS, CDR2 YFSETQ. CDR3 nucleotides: TGCGCCAGCAGGGCCCGGGGAGAAGCCTATAATTCACCCCTCCACTTT. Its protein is CASRARGEAYNSPLHF.

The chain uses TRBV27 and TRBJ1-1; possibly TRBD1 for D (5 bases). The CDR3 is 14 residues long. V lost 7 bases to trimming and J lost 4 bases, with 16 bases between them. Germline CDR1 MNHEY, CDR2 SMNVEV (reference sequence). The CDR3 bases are TGTGCCAGCATCCAGGGCGGGGCGGGCACTGAAGCTTTCTTT. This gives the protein CASIQGGAGTEAFF.

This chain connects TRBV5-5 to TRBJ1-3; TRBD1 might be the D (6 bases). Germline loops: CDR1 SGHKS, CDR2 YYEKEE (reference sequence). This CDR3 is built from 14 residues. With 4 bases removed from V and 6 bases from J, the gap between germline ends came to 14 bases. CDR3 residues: CASSPGVVLNTIYF. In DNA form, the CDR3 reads TGTGCCAGCAGCCCAGGGGTCGTTCTAAACACCATATATTTT. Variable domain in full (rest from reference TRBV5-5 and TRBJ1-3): DAGVTQSPTHLIKTRGQQVTLRCSPISGHKSVSWYQQVLGQGPQFIFQYYEKEERGRGNFPDRFSARQFPNYSSELNVNALLLGDSALYLCASSPGVVLNTIYFGEGSWLTVV.

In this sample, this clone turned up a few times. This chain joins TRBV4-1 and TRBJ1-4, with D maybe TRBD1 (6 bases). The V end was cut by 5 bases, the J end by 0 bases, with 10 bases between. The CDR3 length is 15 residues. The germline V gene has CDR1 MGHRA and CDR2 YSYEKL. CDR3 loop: CASSSRTATNEKLFF. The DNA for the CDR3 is TGCGCCAGCAGCTCCCGGACAGCAACTAATGAAAAACTGTTTTTT.

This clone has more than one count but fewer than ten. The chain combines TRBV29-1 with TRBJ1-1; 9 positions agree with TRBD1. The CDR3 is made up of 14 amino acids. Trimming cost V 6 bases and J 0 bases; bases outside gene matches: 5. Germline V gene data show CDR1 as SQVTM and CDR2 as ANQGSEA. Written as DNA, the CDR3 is TGCAGCGTCGCTGACAGGGGGTTGAACACTGAAGCTTTCTTT. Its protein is CSVADRGLNTEAFF.

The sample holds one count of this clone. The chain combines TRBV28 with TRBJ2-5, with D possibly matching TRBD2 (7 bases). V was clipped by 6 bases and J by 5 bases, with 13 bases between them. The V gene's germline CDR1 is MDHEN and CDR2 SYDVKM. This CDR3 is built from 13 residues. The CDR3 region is CASSAGAPETQYF. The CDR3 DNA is TGTGCCAGCAGCGCGGGGGCCCCGGAGACCCAGTACTTC.

The CDR3, as DNA: TGCGCCAGCAGCCAGGAAGACAGGGGGCTTTACGAGCAGTACTTC. This encodes CASSQEDRGLYEQYF. V is TRBV4-1 and J is TRBJ2-7, with 10 bases lining up with TRBD1. The germline CDR1 and CDR2 sequences are MGHRA and YSYEKL. The CDR3 consists of 15 residues. Losses at the gene ends were 3 bases for V and 4 bases for J; bases not matched to a gene: 6.

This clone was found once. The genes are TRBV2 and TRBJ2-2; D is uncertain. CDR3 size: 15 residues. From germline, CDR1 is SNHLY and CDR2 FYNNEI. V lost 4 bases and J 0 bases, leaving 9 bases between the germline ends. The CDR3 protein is CASSVLASNTGELFF. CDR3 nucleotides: TGTGCCAGCAGTGTTTTAGCATCGAACACCGGGGAGCTGTTTTTT.